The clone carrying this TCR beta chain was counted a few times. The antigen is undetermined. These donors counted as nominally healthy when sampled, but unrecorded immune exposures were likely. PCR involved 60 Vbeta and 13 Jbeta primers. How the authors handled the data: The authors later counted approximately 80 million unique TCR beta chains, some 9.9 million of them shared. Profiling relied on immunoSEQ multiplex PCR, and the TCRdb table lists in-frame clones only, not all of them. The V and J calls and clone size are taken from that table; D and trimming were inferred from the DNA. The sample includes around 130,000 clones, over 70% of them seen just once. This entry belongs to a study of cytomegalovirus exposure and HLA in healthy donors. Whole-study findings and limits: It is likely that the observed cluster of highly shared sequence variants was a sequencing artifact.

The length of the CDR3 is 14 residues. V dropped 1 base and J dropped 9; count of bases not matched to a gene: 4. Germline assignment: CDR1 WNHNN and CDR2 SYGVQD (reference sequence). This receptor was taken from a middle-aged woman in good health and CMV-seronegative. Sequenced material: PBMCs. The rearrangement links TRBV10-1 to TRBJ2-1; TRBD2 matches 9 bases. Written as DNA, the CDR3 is TGCGCCAGCAGTGAGTTTAGCGGGAGCACTGAGCAGTTCTTC. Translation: CASSEFSGSTEQFF.